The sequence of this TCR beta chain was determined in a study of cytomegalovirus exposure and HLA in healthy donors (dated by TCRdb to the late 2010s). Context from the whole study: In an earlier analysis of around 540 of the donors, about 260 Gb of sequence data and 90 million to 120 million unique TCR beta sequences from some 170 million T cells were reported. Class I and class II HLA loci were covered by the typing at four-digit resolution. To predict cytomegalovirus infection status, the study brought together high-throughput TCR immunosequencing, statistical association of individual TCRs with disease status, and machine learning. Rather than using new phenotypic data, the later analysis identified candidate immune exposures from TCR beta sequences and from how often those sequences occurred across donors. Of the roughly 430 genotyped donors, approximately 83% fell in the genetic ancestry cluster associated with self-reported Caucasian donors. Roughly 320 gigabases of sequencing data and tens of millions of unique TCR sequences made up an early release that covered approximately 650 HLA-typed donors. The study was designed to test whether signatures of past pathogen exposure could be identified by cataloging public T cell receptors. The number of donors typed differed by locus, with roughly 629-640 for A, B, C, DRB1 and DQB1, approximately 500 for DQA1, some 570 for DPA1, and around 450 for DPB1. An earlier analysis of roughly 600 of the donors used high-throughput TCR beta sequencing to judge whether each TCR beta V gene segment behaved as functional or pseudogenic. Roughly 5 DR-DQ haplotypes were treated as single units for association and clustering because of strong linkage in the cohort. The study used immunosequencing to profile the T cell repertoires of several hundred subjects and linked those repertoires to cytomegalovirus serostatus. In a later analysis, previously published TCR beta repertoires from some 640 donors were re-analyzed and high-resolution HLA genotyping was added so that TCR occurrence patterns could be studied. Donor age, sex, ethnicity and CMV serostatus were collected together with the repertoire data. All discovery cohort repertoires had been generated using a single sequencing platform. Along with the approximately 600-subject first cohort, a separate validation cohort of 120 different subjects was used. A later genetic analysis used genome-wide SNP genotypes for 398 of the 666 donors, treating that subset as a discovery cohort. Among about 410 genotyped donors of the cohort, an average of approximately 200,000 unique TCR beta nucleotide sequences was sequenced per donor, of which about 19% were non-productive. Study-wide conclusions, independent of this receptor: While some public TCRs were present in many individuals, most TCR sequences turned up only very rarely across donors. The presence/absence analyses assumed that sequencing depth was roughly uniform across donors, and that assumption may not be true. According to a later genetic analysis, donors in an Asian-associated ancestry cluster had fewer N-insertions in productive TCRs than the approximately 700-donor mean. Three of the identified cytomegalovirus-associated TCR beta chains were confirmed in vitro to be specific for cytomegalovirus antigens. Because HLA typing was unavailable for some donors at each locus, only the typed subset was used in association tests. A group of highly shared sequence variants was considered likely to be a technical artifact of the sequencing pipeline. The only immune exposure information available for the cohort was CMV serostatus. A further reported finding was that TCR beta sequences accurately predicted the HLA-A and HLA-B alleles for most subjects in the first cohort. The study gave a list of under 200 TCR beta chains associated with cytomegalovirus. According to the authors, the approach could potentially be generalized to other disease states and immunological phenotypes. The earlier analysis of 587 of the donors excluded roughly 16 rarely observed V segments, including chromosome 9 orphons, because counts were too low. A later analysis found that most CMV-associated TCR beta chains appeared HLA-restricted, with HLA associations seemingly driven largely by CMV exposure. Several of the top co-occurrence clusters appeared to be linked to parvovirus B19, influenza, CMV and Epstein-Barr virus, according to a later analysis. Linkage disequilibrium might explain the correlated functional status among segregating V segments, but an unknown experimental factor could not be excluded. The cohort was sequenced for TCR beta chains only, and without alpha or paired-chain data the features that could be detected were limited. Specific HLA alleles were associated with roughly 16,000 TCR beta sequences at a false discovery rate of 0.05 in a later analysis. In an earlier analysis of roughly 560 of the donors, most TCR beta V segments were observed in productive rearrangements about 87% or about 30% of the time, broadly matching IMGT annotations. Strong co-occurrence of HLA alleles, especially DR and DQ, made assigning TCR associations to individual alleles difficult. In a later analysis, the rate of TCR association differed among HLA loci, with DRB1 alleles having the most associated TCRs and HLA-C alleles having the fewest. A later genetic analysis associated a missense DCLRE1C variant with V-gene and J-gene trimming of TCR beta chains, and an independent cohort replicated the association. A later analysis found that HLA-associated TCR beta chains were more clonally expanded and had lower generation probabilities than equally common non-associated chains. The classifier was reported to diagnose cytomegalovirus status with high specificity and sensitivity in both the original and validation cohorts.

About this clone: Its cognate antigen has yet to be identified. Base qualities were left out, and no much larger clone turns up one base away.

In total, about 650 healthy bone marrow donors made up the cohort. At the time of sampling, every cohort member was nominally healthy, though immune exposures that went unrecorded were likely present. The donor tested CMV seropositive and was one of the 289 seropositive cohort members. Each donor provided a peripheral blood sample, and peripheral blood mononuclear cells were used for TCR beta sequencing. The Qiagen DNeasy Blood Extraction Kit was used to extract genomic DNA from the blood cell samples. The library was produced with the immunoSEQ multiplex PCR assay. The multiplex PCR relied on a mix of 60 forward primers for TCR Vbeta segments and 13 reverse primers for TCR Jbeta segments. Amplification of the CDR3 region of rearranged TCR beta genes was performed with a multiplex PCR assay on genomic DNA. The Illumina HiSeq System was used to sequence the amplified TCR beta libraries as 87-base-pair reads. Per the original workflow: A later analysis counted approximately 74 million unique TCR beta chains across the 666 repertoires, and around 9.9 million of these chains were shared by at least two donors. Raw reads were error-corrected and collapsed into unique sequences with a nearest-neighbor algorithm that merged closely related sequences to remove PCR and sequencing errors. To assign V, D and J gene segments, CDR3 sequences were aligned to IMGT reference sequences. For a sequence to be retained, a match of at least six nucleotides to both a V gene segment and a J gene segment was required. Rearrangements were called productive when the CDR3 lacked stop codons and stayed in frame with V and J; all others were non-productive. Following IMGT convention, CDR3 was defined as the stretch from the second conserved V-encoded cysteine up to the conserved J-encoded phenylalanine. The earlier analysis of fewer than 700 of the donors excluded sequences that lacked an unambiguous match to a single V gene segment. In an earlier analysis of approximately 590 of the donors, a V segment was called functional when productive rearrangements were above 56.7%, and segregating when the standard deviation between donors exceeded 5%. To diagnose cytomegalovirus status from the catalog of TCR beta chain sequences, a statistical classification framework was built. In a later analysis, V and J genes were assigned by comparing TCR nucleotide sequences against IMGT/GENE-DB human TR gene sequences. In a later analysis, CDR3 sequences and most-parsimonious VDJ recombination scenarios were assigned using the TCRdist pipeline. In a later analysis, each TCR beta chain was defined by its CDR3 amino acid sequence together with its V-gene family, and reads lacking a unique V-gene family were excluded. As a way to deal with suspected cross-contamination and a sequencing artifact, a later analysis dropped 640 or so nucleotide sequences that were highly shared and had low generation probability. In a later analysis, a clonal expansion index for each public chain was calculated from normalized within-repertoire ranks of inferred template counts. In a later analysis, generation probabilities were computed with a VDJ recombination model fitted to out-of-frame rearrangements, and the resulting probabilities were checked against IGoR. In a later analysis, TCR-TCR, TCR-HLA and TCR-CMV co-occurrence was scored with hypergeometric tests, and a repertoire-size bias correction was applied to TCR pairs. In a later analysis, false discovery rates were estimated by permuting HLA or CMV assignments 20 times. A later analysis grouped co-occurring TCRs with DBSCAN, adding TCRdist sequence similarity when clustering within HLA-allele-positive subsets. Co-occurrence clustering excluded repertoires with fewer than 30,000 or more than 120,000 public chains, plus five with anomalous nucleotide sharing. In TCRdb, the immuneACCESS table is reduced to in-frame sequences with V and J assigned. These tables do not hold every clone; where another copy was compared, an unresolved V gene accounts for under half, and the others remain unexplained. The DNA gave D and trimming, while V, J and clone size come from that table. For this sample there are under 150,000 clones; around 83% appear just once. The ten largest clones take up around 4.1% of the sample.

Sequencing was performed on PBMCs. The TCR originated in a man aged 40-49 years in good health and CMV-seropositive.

DNA sequence: TGTGCCAGCAATAACAGGGGCCTGAACACTGAAGCTTTCTTT. It is translated as CASNNRGLNTEAFF. The chain uses TRBV6-5 and TRBJ1-1; TRBD1 aligns with 7 central bases. Relative to germline, V is missing 7 bases and J is missing 0 bases, with 5 bases of the junction outside any gene match. CDR1 and CDR2 were assigned from the germline V gene as MNHEY and SVGAGI. The cysteine opens and the phenylalanine closes a CDR3 of 14 amino acids. The only DNA kept is the CDR3, 42 bases in frame from the first base.